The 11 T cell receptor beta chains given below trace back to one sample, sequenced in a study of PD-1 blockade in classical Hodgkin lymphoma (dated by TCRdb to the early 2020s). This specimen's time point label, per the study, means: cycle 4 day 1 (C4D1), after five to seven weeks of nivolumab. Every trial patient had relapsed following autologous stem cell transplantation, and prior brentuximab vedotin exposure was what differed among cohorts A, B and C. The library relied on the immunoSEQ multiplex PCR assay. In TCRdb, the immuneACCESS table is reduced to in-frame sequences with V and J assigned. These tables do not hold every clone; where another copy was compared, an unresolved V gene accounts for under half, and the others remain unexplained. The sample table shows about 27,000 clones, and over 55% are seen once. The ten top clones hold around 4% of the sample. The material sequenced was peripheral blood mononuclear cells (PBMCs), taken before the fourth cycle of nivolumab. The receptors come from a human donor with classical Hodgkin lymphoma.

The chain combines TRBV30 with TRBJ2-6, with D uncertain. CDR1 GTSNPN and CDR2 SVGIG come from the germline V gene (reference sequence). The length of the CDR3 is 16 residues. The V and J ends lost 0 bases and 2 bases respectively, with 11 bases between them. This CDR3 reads CAWSVMLVTGANVLTF. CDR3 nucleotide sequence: TGTGCCTGGAGTGTAATGCTCGTTACTGGGGCCAACGTCCTGACTTTC.

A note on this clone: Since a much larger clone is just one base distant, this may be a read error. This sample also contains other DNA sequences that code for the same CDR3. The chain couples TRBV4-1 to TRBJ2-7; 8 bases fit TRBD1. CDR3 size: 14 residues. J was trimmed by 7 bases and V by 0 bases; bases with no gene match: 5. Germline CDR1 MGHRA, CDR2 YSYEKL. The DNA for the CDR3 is TGCGCCAGCAGCCAAGAGTTACAGGGGGGTGAGCAGTACTTC. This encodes CASSQELQGGEQYF.

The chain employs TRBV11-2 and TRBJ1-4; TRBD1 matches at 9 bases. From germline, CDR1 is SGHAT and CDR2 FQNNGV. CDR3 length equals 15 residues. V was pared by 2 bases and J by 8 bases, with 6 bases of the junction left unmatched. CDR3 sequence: CASSLYRGLSEKLFF. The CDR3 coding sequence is TGTGCCAGCAGCTTATACAGGGGGCTGTCCGAAAAACTGTTTTTT.

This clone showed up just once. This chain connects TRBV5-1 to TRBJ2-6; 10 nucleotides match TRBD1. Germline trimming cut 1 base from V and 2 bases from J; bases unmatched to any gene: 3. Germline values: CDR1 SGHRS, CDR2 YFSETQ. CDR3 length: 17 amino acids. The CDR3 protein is CASSLQGQGAGANVLTF. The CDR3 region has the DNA TGCGCCAGCAGCTTGCAAGGACAGGGGGCTGGGGCCAACGTCCTGACTTTC.

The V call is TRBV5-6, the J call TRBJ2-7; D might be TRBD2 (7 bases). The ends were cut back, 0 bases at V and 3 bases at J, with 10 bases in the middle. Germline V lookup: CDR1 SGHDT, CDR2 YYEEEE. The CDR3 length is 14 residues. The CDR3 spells CASSLGGGRYEQYF. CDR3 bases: TGTGCCAGCAGCTTGGGCGGGGGCCGCTACGAGCAGTACTTC.

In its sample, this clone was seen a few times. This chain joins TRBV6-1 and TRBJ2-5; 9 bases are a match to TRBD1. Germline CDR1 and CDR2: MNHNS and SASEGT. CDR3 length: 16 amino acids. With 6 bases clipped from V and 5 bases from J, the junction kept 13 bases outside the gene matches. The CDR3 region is CASRETGQGWWETQYF. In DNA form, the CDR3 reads TGTGCCAGCAGGGAAACGGGACAGGGATGGTGGGAGACCCAGTACTTC.

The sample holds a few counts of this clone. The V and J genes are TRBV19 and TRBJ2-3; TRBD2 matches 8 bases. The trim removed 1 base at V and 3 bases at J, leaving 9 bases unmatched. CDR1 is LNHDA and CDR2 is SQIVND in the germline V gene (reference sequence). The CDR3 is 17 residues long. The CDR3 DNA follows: TGTGCCAGTAGTATAGGTGGAAGCGGGGGCTGGACAGATACGCAGTATTTT. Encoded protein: CASSIGGSGGWTDTQYF.

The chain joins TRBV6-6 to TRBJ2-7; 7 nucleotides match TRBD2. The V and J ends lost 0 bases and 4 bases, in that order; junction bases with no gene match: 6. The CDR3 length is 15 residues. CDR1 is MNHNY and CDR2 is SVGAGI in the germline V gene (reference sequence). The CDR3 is CASSYSAGVVYEQYF. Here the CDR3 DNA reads TGTGCCAGCAGTTACTCGGCGGGAGTAGTATACGAGCAGTACTTC.

DNA of the CDR3: TGTGCCAGCAGTGAAGACCCAAACAGGCAAGAGACCCAGTACTTC. Amino acids: CASSEDPNRQETQYF. The V gene is TRBV2, the J gene TRBJ2-5, with D possibly TRBD1 on 5 matching bases. The V gene lost 1 base and the J gene lost 2 bases, with 11 bases spanning the gap. The germline V gene has CDR1 SNHLY and CDR2 FYNNEI. The CDR3 is made up of 15 amino acids.

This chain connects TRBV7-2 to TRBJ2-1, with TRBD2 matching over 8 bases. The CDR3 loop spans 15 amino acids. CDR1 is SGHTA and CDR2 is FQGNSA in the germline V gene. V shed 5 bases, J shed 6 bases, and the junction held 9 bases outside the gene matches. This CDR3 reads CASSPSGGAFNEQFF. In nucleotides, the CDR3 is TGTGCCAGCAGCCCCTCCGGGGGGGCGTTCAATGAGCAGTTCTTC.

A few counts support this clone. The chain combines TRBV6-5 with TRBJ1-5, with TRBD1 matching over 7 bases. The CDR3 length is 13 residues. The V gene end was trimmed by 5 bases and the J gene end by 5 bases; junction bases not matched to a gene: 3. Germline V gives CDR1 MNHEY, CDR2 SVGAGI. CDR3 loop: CASSQDRDQPQHF. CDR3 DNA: TGTGCCAGCAGTCAAGACAGGGATCAGCCCCAGCATTTT.